Listed here are 21 T cell receptor beta chains from one sample, sequenced in a study of cytomegalovirus exposure and HLA in healthy donors. Profiled with immunoSEQ multiplex PCR; TCRdb holds only in-frame clones, not every one. The repertoire includes 90,000 to 100,000 clones, around 88% of them detected once, and roughly 4.3% sits in the top ten. Sequencing used PBMCs. These receptors originate from a woman aged 25 to 45 in good health and CMV-seronegative.

The V gene is TRBV9, the J gene TRBJ2-1; D not certain. The CDR3 spans 12 residues. The V gene's germline CDR1 is SGDLS and CDR2 YYNGEE. V lost 4 bases, J lost 6 bases, and 8 bases lay in between. The DNA for the CDR3 is TGTGCCAGCAGCCTGGAGTTCAATGAGCAGTTCTTC. Amino acids: CASSLEFNEQFF.

CDR3: CASSDGQVLINTEAFF. CDR3 in DNA: TGTGCCAGCAGTGATGGACAGGTTCTTATAAACACTGAAGCTTTCTTT. The rearrangement uses TRBV25-1 and TRBJ1-1; 7 positions match TRBD1. Per germline, CDR1 MGHDK and CDR2 SYGVNS. The CDR3 totals 16 residues. V lost 3 bases to trimming and J lost 2 bases; unmatched junction nucleotides: 9. Variable domain in full (rest from reference TRBV25-1 and TRBJ1-1): EADIYQTPRYLVIGTGKKITLECSQTMGHDKMYWYQQDPGMELHLIHYSYGVNSTEKGDLSSESTVSRIRTEHFPLTLESARPSHTSQYLCASSDGQVLINTEAFFGQGTRLTVV.

CDR3 DNA: TGTGCCAGCAGTCAAATGCCCTCCTGGGACATGAGCAATCAGCCCCAGCATTTT. This translates into CASSQMPSWDMSNQPQHF. The V and J genes are TRBV27 and TRBJ1-5, with D possibly TRBD1 on 6 matching bases. The CDR3 is made up of 18 amino acids. Trimming cost V 5 bases and J 1 base, with 21 bases left between them. Germline loops: CDR1 MNHEY, CDR2 SMNVEV (reference sequence).

J is TRBJ2-2 and V is TRBV6-1; 7 bases map to TRBD1. Germline CDR1 reads MNHNS; CDR2 reads SASEGT. This CDR3 has 15 amino acids. J was trimmed by 4 bases and V by 8 bases; bases with no gene match: 10. Here the CDR3 DNA reads TGTGCCAGCGTTCCGGGACAGAAAATCACCGGGGAGCTGTTTTTT. Protein product: CASVPGQKITGELFF.

The V and J genes are TRBV19 and TRBJ1-5; D remains ambiguous. The CDR3 runs to 13 residues. V dropped 7 bases and J dropped 3 bases, with 10 bases sitting between them. From germline, CDR1 is LNHDA and CDR2 SQIVND (reference sequence). The CDR3 sequence: CASIGTANQPQHF. CDR3 sequence (DNA): TGTGCCAGTATCGGTACAGCCAATCAGCCCCAGCATTTT.

As for this clone: One junction end disagrees with the germline gene, perhaps due to a read error. The V and J genes are TRBV27 and TRBJ2-4, with D possibly TRBD1 on 5 matching bases. Germline V gene data show CDR1 as MNHEY and CDR2 as SMNVEV (reference sequence). There are 9 residues in the CDR3. The CDR3 here is CASSSQTVF. The CDR3, as DNA: TGTGCCAGCAGTTCCCAGACAGTCTTC.

This clone was seen a handful of times. V and J are TRBV7-3 and TRBJ2-7, with 7 nucleotides matching TRBD1. After removal of 0 bases from V and 7 bases from J, the junction contained 6 bases not matched to a gene. The CDR3 extends over 14 amino acids. Germline CDR1 SGHTA, CDR2 FQGTGA. The DNA of the CDR3 is TGTGCCAGCAGCTTAACAGGGGGCCCGGGTGAGCAGTACTTC. This sequence encodes CASSLTGGPGEQYF. Using reference TRBV7-3 and TRBJ2-7 for the parts outside the CDR3, the full variable domain is GAGVSQTPSNKVTEKGKYVELRCDPISGHTALYWYRQSLGQGPEFLIYFQGTGAADDSGLPNDRFFAVRPEGSVSTLKIQRTERGDSAVYLCASSLTGGPGEQYFGPGTRLTVT.

J is TRBJ1-3 and V is TRBV5-1, with 8 nucleotides matching TRBD1. Losses at the gene ends were 4 bases for V and 3 bases for J; bases not matched to a gene: 3. This CDR3 has 14 residues. Germline CDR1 reads SGHRS; CDR2 reads YFSETQ. In nucleotides, the CDR3 is TGCGCCAGCAGCCTAGACAGGGGTGGAAACACCATATATTTT. Translated, it gives CASSLDRGGNTIYF.

V is TRBV2 and J is TRBJ2-7, with 7 positions matching TRBD2. V dropped 7 bases and J dropped 1; count of bases not matched to a gene: 10. Germline values: CDR1 SNHLY, CDR2 FYNNEI. The CDR3 consists of 15 residues. The CDR3 DNA sequence: TGTGCCAGCACCTCCAACCGGGGAGGGTCCTACGAGCAGTACTTC. Its protein product is CASTSNRGGSYEQYF. The full variable domain, with the rest looked up from reference TRBV2 and TRBJ2-7, is EPEVTQTPSHQVTQMGQEVILRCVPISNHLYFYWYRQILGQKVEFLVSFYNNEISEKSEIFDDQFSVERPDGSNFTLKIRSTKLEDSAMYFCASTSNRGGSYEQYFGPGTRLTVT.

The chain recombines TRBV19 with TRBJ2-1; 7 bases agree with TRBD2. The CDR3 runs 14 residues. CDR1 is LNHDA and CDR2 is SQIVND in the germline V gene (reference sequence). J lost 9 bases, V lost 6 bases, and 11 bases had no gene match. CDR3 in amino acids: CASSRDYPVGEQFF. CDR3 DNA: TGTGCCAGTAGCCGGGACTACCCAGTAGGTGAGCAGTTCTTC. The whole variable domain, filled in from reference TRBV19 and TRBJ2-1, reads DGGITQSPKYLFRKEGQNVTLSCEQNLNHDAMYWYRQDPGQGLRLIYYSQIVNDFQKGDIAEGYSVSREKKESFPLTVTSAQKNPTAFYLCASSRDYPVGEQFFGPGTRLTVL.

To note about this clone: Other DNA sequences in the sample encode the same CDR3. The gene calls are TRBV7-2 and TRBJ1-5, with D unclear. Per the germline V gene, CDR1 is SGHTA and CDR2 is FQGNSA. This CDR3 is 12 amino acids long. Trimming shortened V by 1 base and J by 7 bases, and 5 bases separated the two germline ends. The CDR3 DNA is TGTGCCAGCAGCTTAGGAGGACAGCCCCAGCATTTT. Its protein is CASSLGGQPQHF. The complete variable domain, with remaining parts taken from reference TRBV7-2 and TRBJ1-5, reads GAGVSQSPSNKVTEKGKDVELRCDPISGHTALYWYRQSLGQGLEFLIYFQGNSAPDKSGLPSDRFSAERTGGSVSTLTIQRTQQEDSAVYLCASSLGGQPQHFGDGTRLSIL.

The chain joins TRBV19 to TRBJ2-7; TRBD2 matches 7 bases. The CDR3 is 14 amino acids. The V gene end was trimmed by 4 bases and the J gene end by 2 bases; junction bases not matched to a gene: 5. Germline loops: CDR1 LNHDA, CDR2 SQIVND (reference sequence). Written as DNA, the CDR3 is TGTGCCAGTAGTACCCGGGACTACACCTACGAGCAGTACTTC. As protein: CASSTRDYTYEQYF.

This chain links TRBV7-8 with TRBJ2-2, with TRBD2 matching over 8 bases. The CDR3 has 16 amino acids. Germline V gives CDR1 SGHVS, CDR2 FQNEAQ. V was pared by 1 base and J by 6 bases, with 7 bases of the junction left unmatched. Written as DNA, the CDR3 is TGTGCCAGCAGCTTAGTTATTGGGACTAGGTCCGGGGAGCTGTTTTTT. It encodes CASSLVIGTRSGELFF.

The chain links TRBV4-3 to TRBJ2-1, with D possibly being TRBD1 (6 bases). CDR3 length: 14 amino acids. Germline values: CDR1 LGHNA, CDR2 YSLEER. V was pared by 1 base and J by 9 bases, with 13 bases between. This chain's CDR3 is CASSQALEQGEQFF. CDR3 in DNA: TGCGCCAGCAGCCAAGCGTTGGAACAGGGTGAGCAGTTCTTC.

J is TRBJ2-7 and V is TRBV21-1; whether TRBD1, the table's D call, matches the DNA was not checked. TRBV21-1 constitutes a pseudogene. This CDR3 region has 14 residues. The chain's CDR3 is CASIGMQGTHEQYF. The CDR3 nucleotides read TGTGCCAGCATTGGGATGCAGGGGACCCACGAGCAGTACTTC.

V usage is TRBV5-5 and J usage is TRBJ1-2; 8 bases are shared with TRBD1. The J segment lost 8 bases and the V segment lost 7 bases, leaving 19 bases of the junction unmatched. The CDR3 is 16 residues long. Germline V gives CDR1 SGHKS, CDR2 YYEKEE (reference sequence). The CDR3 is CASSLRDRLLRIGYTF. CDR3 DNA: TGTGCCAGCTCACTCCGGGACAGGCTCCTCAGGATCGGCTACACCTTC.

This chain links TRBV5-1 with TRBJ1-2, with a tentative D call TRBD1 (5 bases). V dropped 3 bases and J dropped 8 bases, with 17 bases sitting between them. This CDR3 has 14 residues. Germline lookup yields CDR1 SGHRS and CDR2 YFSETQ. The CDR3 nucleotides are TGCGCCAGCAGCTCTAGCCAGGGAGGTGGAGGCTACACCTTC. Translation: CASSSSQGGGGYTF.

The chain couples TRBV6-5 to TRBJ1-2, with D unclear. The germline V and J ends were trimmed by 5 bases and 6 bases, with 7 bases remaining between them. This CDR3 region has 11 residues. Germline V gene lookup returns CDR1 MNHEY and CDR2 SVGAGI. The CDR3 nucleotides read TGTGCCAGCAGTAACATGGATGGCTACACCTTC. Amino acids: CASSNMDGYTF.

The chain joins TRBV5-1 to TRBJ2-3, with D possibly matching TRBD2 (6 bases). Trimming shortened V by 7 bases and J by 5 bases, and 26 bases separated the two germline ends. The length of the CDR3 is 17 residues. Per the germline V gene, CDR1 is SGHRS and CDR2 is YFSETQ. The CDR3 here is CASSLGGVGGSLDTQYF. CDR3 DNA sequence: TGCGCCAGCTCCCTGGGCGGAGTCGGGGGTTCCCTAGATACGCAGTATTTT.

The chain carries TRBV10-3 and TRBJ2-7, with 15 nucleotides matching TRBD2. The length of the CDR3 is 20 residues. V lost 3 bases, J lost 2 bases, and 14 bases stayed unmatched. CDR1 is ENHRY, CDR2 SYGVKD, per germline. The CDR3 loop reads CAISDSPGLAGGRSTYEQYF. The CDR3 DNA sequence: TGTGCCATCAGTGATAGTCCGGGACTAGCGGGAGGTCGATCGACCTACGAGCAGTACTTC.

This chain joins TRBV2 and TRBJ1-1; 9 bases align to TRBD1. CDR1 and CDR2 from the germline V gene are SNHLY and FYNNEI. V was clipped by 6 bases and J by 4 bases; unmatched bases: 6. The CDR3 spans 14 residues. CDR3 sequence reads: CASSVQGATTEAFF. Here the CDR3 DNA reads TGTGCCAGCAGCGTACAGGGGGCAACCACTGAAGCTTTCTTT. Together with reference TRBV2 and TRBJ1-1, the CDR3 gives the full variable domain: EPEVTQTPSHQVTQMGQEVILRCVPISNHLYFYWYRQILGQKVEFLVSFYNNEISEKSEIFDDQFSVERPDGSNFTLKIRSTKLEDSAMYFCASSVQGATTEAFFGQGTRLTVV.